This is a list of T cell receptor beta chains from one sample in a study of yellow fever vaccine responses in identical twins. TCRdb called the RT-PCR reads again in MiXCR, with one record for every CDR3 protein. The sample has more than 4,500 distinct CDR3 sequences; approximately 65% are singletons. The starting material was T cells from blood (PBMCs), unsorted or a sorted subset (not recorded which), obtained before or after yellow fever vaccination (not recorded which). The receptor source for this set is a woman under 30 who received the yellow fever vaccine. Each CDR3 is given with its conserved first and last residue. The D gene is left open where the match is weak. Not all rows give a size; the values are once, few, many and, for expanded clones, a class.

CDR3nt,CDR3aa,j_gene,abundance,v_gene,d_gene
TGTGCCAGCAGCATCGGGGGGACCCGGTACGAGCAGTACTTC,CASSIGGTRYEQYF,TRBJ2-7,-,TRBV28,TRBD2
TGTGCCAGCAGCCACAGGCGTAGCACAGATACGCAGTATTTT,CASSHRRSTDTQYF,TRBJ2-3,-,TRBV12-3/TRBV12-4,-
TGTGCCAGCAGTTACAAAGGAGGTTTCGGTTCCTACGAGCAGTACTTC,CASSYKGGFGSYEQYF,TRBJ2-7,few,TRBV6-2/TRBV6-3,-
TGTGCCAGCAGTGAGAGCGGGAGCAGGACCCAGTACTTC,CASSESGSRTQYF,TRBJ2-5,-,TRBV2,TRBD2
TGTGCCAGCAGCCTGGAGGGGGACAGGGGGTCCGAGCAGTACTTC,CASSLEGDRGSEQYF,TRBJ2-7,-,TRBV7-6,TRBD1
TGTGCCAGCAGCTTTGGCGGTACTAGCTCCTACAATGAGCAGTTCTTC,CASSFGGTSSYNEQFF,TRBJ2-1,-,TRBV5-5,-
TGCAGCGTTGCGGGGGACCCCGACGTCAATGAGCAGTTCTTC,CSVAGDPDVNEQFF,TRBJ2-1,few,TRBV29-1,-
TGCAGCGTCAGACAGGGGTTGAACACTGAAGCTTTCTTT,CSVRQGLNTEAFF,TRBJ1-1,-,TRBV29-1,TRBD1
TGTGCCAGTGGGCGCTACACCTTC,CASGRYTF,TRBJ1-2,-,TRBV2,-
TGTGCCTCCGCCGGTGGGGCGTTGGAAAAACTGTTTTTT,CASAGGALEKLFF,TRBJ1-4,-,TRBV28,-
TGTGCCAGTACCCCTTCCACTAGCGGGAGGGGGTATGAGCAGTTCTTC,CASTPSTSGRGYEQFF,TRBJ2-1,-,TRBV19,TRBD2
TGTGCCAGCAGTGAAGATCCGATCGGTACAGGGAACTATGGCTACACCTTC,CASSEDPIGTGNYGYTF,TRBJ1-2,-,TRBV2,-
TGTGCCAGCAGGCGCTCAACAGGGGAAGAGACCCAGTACTTC,CASRRSTGEETQYF,TRBJ2-5,large,TRBV12-1,-
TGTGCCAGCAGCCCCGGGACAGCTTGGAATGAGCAGTTCTTC,CASSPGTAWNEQFF,TRBJ2-1,-,TRBV7-1,TRBD1
TGTGCCAGCAGATTGACAGGTAGCACAGATACGCAGTATTTT,CASRLTGSTDTQYF,TRBJ2-3,few,TRBV7-2,-
TGTGCCAGCAGTTCCAAACCGGACAGGTTGATCGGAAACACCATATATTTT,CASSSKPDRLIGNTIYF,TRBJ1-3,-,TRBV6-5,TRBD1
TGCGCCAGCAGCCAAGAAGAGAGGGGCCAGGGGAGTACTGAAGCTTTCTTT,CASSQEERGQGSTEAFF,TRBJ1-1,-,TRBV4-1,-
TGTGCCAGCAGTTCGGGACCTACCTACAATGAGCAGTTCTTC,CASSSGPTYNEQFF,TRBJ2-1,-,TRBV28,-
TGTGCCAGCAGCTTAGTGGGACTAGCGGGGGGGCCATCTCCCGGAGATACGCAGTATTTT,CASSLVGLAGGPSPGDTQYF,TRBJ2-3,-,TRBV11-1,TRBD2
TGTGCCAGCAGCTTAGATACCGGGACAGGGCGCGAGCAGTACTTC,CASSLDTGTGREQYF,TRBJ2-7,-,TRBV11-3,TRBD1
TGTGCCAGCAGGGACCACAGGGGGCAAGAGACCCAGTACTTC,CASRDHRGQETQYF,TRBJ2-5,-,TRBV11-1,TRBD1
TGTGCCAGCAGCGCTACCGGGACATCCCAAGAGACCCAGTACTTC,CASSATGTSQETQYF,TRBJ2-5,-,TRBV11-2,-
TGTGCCAGCTCACCTTCTGCAGACGAAAAATATGGCTACACCTTC,CASSPSADEKYGYTF,TRBJ1-2,-,TRBV18,-
TGCAGTGCTAGAGCGTCTACGGCTCCCTACGAGCAGTACTTC,CSARASTAPYEQYF,TRBJ2-7,-,TRBV20-1,-
TGTGCCAGCAGCTTAGGAGGGACTAGCTCCTACGAGCAGTACTTC,CASSLGGTSSYEQYF,TRBJ2-7,-,TRBV11-1,TRBD2
TGTGCCAGCAGTTCCCCCGCGGGCACATACAATGAGCAGTTCTTC,CASSSPAGTYNEQFF,TRBJ2-1,-,TRBV6-5,-
TGTGCCAGCAGAATCTTTGAGGCCACTGAAGCTTTCTTT,CASRIFEATEAFF,TRBJ1-1,-,TRBV12-3/TRBV12-4,-
TGTGCCAGCATCCGGGACAGGGGGCAATTGGCTGAAGCTTTCTTT,CASIRDRGQLAEAFF,TRBJ1-1,-,TRBV11-3,TRBD1
TGTGCCAGCAGCTTAGGGACAGAAATCAATTCACCCCTCCACTTT,CASSLGTEINSPLHF,TRBJ1-6,-,TRBV11-1,-
TGCGCCAGCACTGTGGGACAGTTGAGCTCCTACGAGCAGTACTTC,CASTVGQLSSYEQYF,TRBJ2-7,-,TRBV10-2,TRBD1
TGTGCCAGCAGCTTCACTAGCGGGCGTTACGAGCAGTACTTC,CASSFTSGRYEQYF,TRBJ2-7,few,TRBV5-5,TRBD2
TGCGCCAGCAGTCACTACGCCGGACGGGTTGGGGGCTACAATGAGCAGTTCTTC,CASSHYAGRVGGYNEQFF,TRBJ2-1,-,TRBV23-1,-
TGTGCCATCAGTGAGGAGAGGACAGTGGCTGAAAAACTGTTTTTT,CAISEERTVAEKLFF,TRBJ1-4,-,TRBV10-3,-
TGTGCCAGCAGCTTTCTTCGGGTCTCCTACAATGAGCAGTTCTTC,CASSFLRVSYNEQFF,TRBJ2-1,-,TRBV11-2,-
TGCAGCGTTGAAATCCAGGGGGCTACTAGCACAGATACGCAGTATTTT,CSVEIQGATSTDTQYF,TRBJ2-3,few,TRBV29-1,TRBD1